One sample yielded the 9 T cell receptor beta chains listed below, sequenced in a study of blood T cells in healthy people across ages. Sample-barcoded 5' priming and a J-beta primer mix drove a second PCR of 7 to 11 cycles. Using its own MiXCR run on the 5' RACE reads, TCRdb lists one record per CDR3 protein. The profile shows some 1.5 million distinct CDR3 sequences, 28% of them singletons. The sequenced sample consisted of blood. These receptors all stem from a woman in her thirties in good health.

There are many counts of this clonotype. The CDR3: CASSYSSNEQFF. In DNA form, the CDR3 reads TGTGCCAGCAGTTACTCTTCTAATGAGCAGTTCTTC. The genes are TRBV6-6 and TRBJ2-1, with D uncertain. The CDR3 is 12 residues long. Trimming stripped 0 bases from V and 7 bases from J, with 4 bases between. Germline V lookup: CDR1 MNHNY, CDR2 SVGAGI (reference sequence).

This clonotype was counted many times. V gene TRBV29-1 combines with J gene TRBJ2-7; D is unclear. The germline CDR1 and CDR2 sequences are SQVTM and ANQGSEA. This CDR3 is 12 amino acids long. Between the trimmed V and J ends, which lost 1 base and 2 bases, there was a span of 6 bases. Written as DNA, the CDR3 is TGCAGCGTTGAAGGGGATACCTACGAGCAGTACTTC. The encoded protein is CSVEGDTYEQYF.

The chain combines TRBV20-1 with TRBJ2-1; possible D gene TRBD1, 5 bases. V gave up 0 bases and J gave up 10 bases, with 16 bases separating them. From germline, CDR1 is DFQATT and CDR2 SNEGSKA (reference sequence). The CDR3 has 14 residues. The CDR3 spells CSARDGASSSEQFF. CDR3 bases: TGCAGTGCTAGAGATGGGGCCAGCTCAAGCGAGCAGTTCTTC.

As to this clonotype: One junction end disagrees with the germline gene, perhaps due to a read error. The chain is built from TRBV12-3 or TRBV12-4 and TRBJ2-3, with 7 bases that match TRBD1. This CDR3 has 15 residues. The CDR3 bases are TGTGACAGCAGTCACAGACAGGGATACACAGATACGCAGTATTTT. Translated: CDSSHRQGYTDTQYF.

This clonotype has more than one count but fewer than ten. The chain couples TRBV6-6 to TRBJ2-7; 9 nucleotides match TRBD1. V gave up 4 bases and J gave up 6 bases; unmatched junction bases: 10. The germline V gene has CDR1 MNHNY and CDR2 SVGAGI (reference sequence). The CDR3 has 15 residues. CDR3 nucleotide sequence: TGTGCCAGCAGTTCAGCCATGGACAGGGGTAGCGAGCAGTACTTC. Its protein product is CASSSAMDRGSEQYF.

Notes on this clonotype: A much larger clone sits a single nucleotide away, making a read error possible. This chain joins TRBV15 and TRBJ2-7; D might be TRBD2 (6 bases). The DNA end is more similar to TRBJ2-5, so the J call may be wrong. The CDR3 totals 14 residues. Germline lookup yields CDR1 LNHNV and CDR2 YYDKDF (reference sequence). As DNA, the CDR3 is TGTGCCACCAGCAGAGCGGGAGTCCAAGGGACCCAGTACTTC. Its translation is CATSRAGVQGTQYF.

On this clonotype: With a much larger clone just one base away, this may be a read error. In nucleotides, the CDR3 is TGTGCCAGCAGCTTGGCACAGGCCTACAATGGGCAGTTCTTC. Translation: CASSLAQAYNGQFF. The rearrangement joins TRBV5-5 to TRBJ2-1; possibly TRBD1 for D (5 bases). Germline V gene sequence: CDR1 SGHKS, CDR2 YYEKEE (reference sequence). The CDR3 runs to 14 residues.

This clonotype came up a few times. This chain links TRBV12-3 or TRBV12-4 with TRBJ2-3; 8 nucleotides match TRBD2. V was clipped by 1 base and J by 6 bases; unmatched bases: 6. The CDR3 loop spans 15 amino acids. Here the CDR3 DNA reads TGTGCCAGCAGTTTAGGGGGACTAGTAGCGGATACGCAGTATTTT. Translating gives CASSLGGLVADTQYF.

A few counts support this clonotype. The J gene is TRBJ1-5, the V gene TRBV28, with D hard to call. The germline V and J ends were trimmed by 5 bases and 5 bases, with 10 bases remaining between them. CDR1 and CDR2 (germline): MDHEN, SYDVKM. This CDR3 is 13 amino acids long. This CDR3 is CASSPDIYQPQHF. Here the CDR3 DNA reads TGTGCCAGCAGTCCCGACATCTATCAGCCCCAGCATTTT.